The next 4 T cell receptor beta chains were all read from a single sample in a study of blood T cell repertoires in COVID-19. TCRdb's copy holds only in-frame clones and misses some; the assay was immunoSEQ multiplex PCR. Here the sample spans approximately 83,000 clones, over 70% being singletons. The specimen sequenced was peripheral blood. These receptors originate from a woman older than 75 with acute or convalescent COVID-19.

The V and J genes are TRBV7-9 and TRBJ1-2; 10 bases fit TRBD1. This CDR3 spans 15 amino acids. The J segment lost 2 bases and the V segment lost 0 bases, leaving 0 bases of the junction unmatched. Germline CDR1 reads SEHNR; CDR2 reads FQNEAQ (reference sequence). This chain's CDR3 is CASSLAGQGNYGYTF. CDR3 in DNA: TGTGCCAGCAGCTTAGCGGGACAGGGGAACTATGGCTACACCTTC.

This clone was picked up one time. The chain combines TRBV9 with TRBJ2-3, with 9 bases that match TRBD1. Germline-derived CDR1 and CDR2 are SGDLS and YYNGEE. J lost 0 bases, V lost 4 bases, and 6 bases had no gene match. The CDR3 spans 16 residues. The CDR3 loop is CASSNLQGASTDTQYF. As DNA, the CDR3 is TGTGCCAGCAGCAACTTACAGGGGGCGAGCACAGATACGCAGTATTTT.

The CDR3 DNA sequence: TGTGCCACCAGTGATCCTACAGGGGGCCGAGGAGATACGCAGTATTTT. Its protein is CATSDPTGGRGDTQYF. The chain is built from TRBV24-1 and TRBJ2-3, with 9 bases fitting TRBD1. Germline V CDR1 and CDR2: KGHDR, SFDVKD. The CDR3 totals 16 residues. V lost 3 bases, J lost 5 bases, and 8 bases stayed unmatched.

This rearrangement joins TRBV18 to TRBJ1-3; D perhaps matches TRBD1 (6 bases). This CDR3 spans 17 amino acids. Per the germline V gene, CDR1 is KGHSH and CDR2 is LQKENI. V was cut by 4 bases and J by 0 bases, with 16 bases left in between. This chain's CDR3 is CASSRSGTQSSGNTIYF. The CDR3, as DNA: TGTGCCAGCTCACGATCTGGGACACAAAGCTCTGGAAACACCATATATTTT.